The 9 T cell receptor beta chains below come from one sample, sequenced in a study of T cells in localized non-small cell lung cancer (dated by TCRdb to the early 2020s). Library generation was performed with the immunoSEQ multiplex PCR assay. Sourced from immuneACCESS, this table was stored by TCRdb with only in-frame sequences that have V and J called. A share of the clones is absent; for the studies checked, an unresolved V gene accounts for under half, and the remainder has no known explanation. Present in this sample are thousands of clones, 20% to 30% of which were seen just once. Around 8% of the sample lies in the top ten. The sample here was lung tumor tissue, taken before any cancer treatment. The receptors here all came from a woman aged 35-75 years with stage III squamous cell lung carcinoma.

This clone was detected a few times. The chain is built from TRBV6-8 and TRBJ1-2; no definite D call. Germline-derived CDR1 and CDR2 are MNHGY and SAAAGT. The germline V and J ends were trimmed by 4 bases and 4 bases, with 10 bases remaining between them. CDR3 length: 13 amino acids. The CDR3 coding sequence is TGTGCCAGCAGTTTAGGGAGTAGCTATGGCTACACCTTC. This sequence encodes CASSLGSSYGYTF.

This clone was observed a few times. The rearrangement joins TRBV6-8 to TRBJ2-1, with D tentatively TRBD1 (6 bases). Germline V CDR1 and CDR2: MNHGY, SAAAGT. The CDR3 has 12 amino acids. The ends were cut back, 10 bases at V and 9 bases at J, with 16 bases in the middle. The CDR3 coding sequence is TGTGCCATCAGCATGGGGGCGGCTGAGCAGTTCTTC. Translation gives CAISMGAAEQFF.

The gene calls are TRBV6-8 and TRBJ2-5, with D possibly matching TRBD1 (6 bases). The V gene lost 6 bases and the J gene lost 2 bases, with 19 bases spanning the gap. In germline, CDR1 is MNHGY, CDR2 SAAAGT. The CDR3 has 16 residues. CDR3 amino acids: CASRQTQQGRQETQYF. The CDR3 DNA follows: TGTGCCAGCAGGCAAACTCAGCAGGGGAGACAAGAGACCCAGTACTTC.

This clone was seen only a few times. The CDR3 spells CASSSGTGSYEQYF. The CDR3, as DNA: TGTGCCAGCAGTTCCGGGACTGGGAGTTACGAGCAGTACTTC. The rearrangement uses TRBV28 and TRBJ2-7; perhaps TRBD2 as D (6 bases). The CDR3 runs 14 residues. The V gene's germline CDR1 is MDHEN and CDR2 SYDVKM. Deletions cut 4 bases from V and 4 bases from J, with 14 bases between.

This clone was seen more than once but under ten times. The J gene is TRBJ2-1, the V gene TRBV6-8; perhaps TRBD1 as D (5 bases). Germline V gene lookup returns CDR1 MNHGY and CDR2 SAAAGT. Trimming cost V 5 bases and J 7 bases, with 12 bases left between them. This CDR3 is 13 amino acids long. CDR3 nucleotide sequence: TGTGCCAGCAGTAGCGAGGCAGGGAATGAGCAGTTCTTC. This sequence encodes CASSSEAGNEQFF.

The chain combines TRBV9 with TRBJ1-2; a weak D match, TRBD1 (5 bases). The V gene's germline CDR1 is SGDLS and CDR2 YYNGEE. The V end was cut by 5 bases, the J end by 4 bases, with 12 bases between. The CDR3 runs 13 residues. The CDR3 sequence is CASRGEASYGYTF. The CDR3 region has the DNA TGTGCCAGCAGGGGGGAGGCCTCCTATGGCTACACCTTC.

This clone was observed a handful of times. The chain has TRBV30 and TRBJ1-1, with 8 bases aligning to TRBD1. Looked up from germline, CDR1 is GTSNPN and CDR2 is SVGIG (reference sequence). The junction had 14 bases not matched to a gene; V was cut back by 0 bases and J by 2 bases. The CDR3 is 18 residues long. CDR3 DNA: TGTGCCTGGAGTGTACTATCCGCGGGGACAGGACTAAACACTGAAGCTTTCTTT. Residues: CAWSVLSAGTGLNTEAFF.

The CDR3 bases are TGTGCTAGTGTTCAGGATTGGGTGGAACAGCCCCAGCATTTT. Its translation is CASVQDWVEQPQHF. The chain has TRBV12-5 and TRBJ1-5; D is ambiguous. The germline CDR1 and CDR2 sequences are LGHNT and FRNRAP. The CDR3 runs to 14 residues. V was trimmed by 7 bases and J by 7 bases, leaving 17 bases between them.

This chain links TRBV29-1 with TRBJ2-3; D gene unclear. The CDR3 consists of 15 residues. The germline V gene encodes CDR1 SQVTM and CDR2 ANQGSEA. The V gene lost 3 bases and the J gene lost 1 base, with 14 bases spanning the gap. The CDR3, as DNA: TGCAGCGTTGATCTCTGGCCCCCCGGCACAGATACGCAGTATTTT. Residues: CSVDLWPPGTDTQYF.